A single sample is the source of the 9 T cell receptor beta chains below, sequenced in a study of identifying expanded T cells in peripheral blood. Clones were read by immunoSEQ multiplex PCR, and TCRdb kept only the in-frame ones, dropping some. The sample comprises roughly 100,000 clones, about 91% of which are singletons, and 13% to 15% rests with the top ten. The source material was blood. Receptors originate from a person between 18 and 75 years old in good health.

As DNA, the CDR3 is TGCGCCAGCGGAGGGACAGGGGACGACGAGCAGTACTTC. Translating gives CASGGTGDDEQYF. This chain connects TRBV5-1 to TRBJ2-7, with 10 bases that match TRBD1. With 7 bases clipped from V and 5 bases from J, the junction kept 6 bases outside the gene matches. CDR1 is SGHRS and CDR2 is YFSETQ in the germline V gene. The CDR3 has 13 residues.

The V gene is TRBV6-5, the J gene TRBJ1-1; TRBD1 matches at 9 bases. The CDR3 spans 13 residues. The germline CDR1 and CDR2 sequences are MNHEY and SVGAGI. The V and J ends lost 4 bases and 9 bases, in that order; junction bases with no gene match: 6. The CDR3 here is CASSSRDREKAFF. Here the CDR3 DNA reads TGTGCCAGCAGTTCGCGGGACAGGGAAAAAGCTTTCTTT.

V gene TRBV6-1 combines with J gene TRBJ2-7; D unresolved. Trimming removed 7 bases from V and 0 bases from J, with 16 bases in between. This CDR3 has 15 amino acids. Per the germline V gene, CDR1 is MNHNS and CDR2 is SASEGT. The CDR3 loop is CASTKNPQSSYEQYF. As DNA, the CDR3 is TGTGCCAGCACAAAGAACCCCCAGAGCTCCTACGAGCAGTACTTC.

This clone was seen ten or more times. CDR3 in amino acids: CASSNLPEGEKLFF. The CDR3 DNA sequence: TGCGCCAGCAGCAACCTACCTGAGGGTGAAAAACTGTTTTTT. The genes are TRBV4-1 and TRBJ1-4; no reliable D call. The CDR3 sequence is 14 residues long. CDR1 and CDR2 from the germline V gene are MGHRA and YSYEKL. Trimming left V 5 bases short and J 7 bases short, with 14 bases between.

V gene TRBV7-2 combines with J gene TRBJ1-1, with D unresolved. Trimming cost V 2 bases and J 0 bases, with 4 bases left between them. The CDR3 totals 13 residues. CDR1 and CDR2 from the germline V gene are SGHTA and FQGNSA. CDR3: CASSLIMNTEAFF. CDR3 DNA sequence: TGTGCCAGCAGCTTAATCATGAACACTGAAGCTTTCTTT. Looking up the rest from reference TRBV7-2 and TRBJ1-1 gives the full variable domain: GAGVSQSPSNKVTEKGKDVELRCDPISGHTALYWYRQSLGQGLEFLIYFQGNSAPDKSGLPSDRFSAERTGGSVSTLTIQRTQQEDSAVYLCASSLIMNTEAFFGQGTRLTVV.

The chain uses TRBV5-1 and TRBJ2-5; D is undetermined. V was cut by 5 bases and J by 0 bases, with 5 bases left in between. This CDR3 comprises 12 residues. Germline assignment: CDR1 SGHRS and CDR2 YFSETQ. The CDR3 coding sequence is TGCGCCAGCAGGGAAGACCAAGAGACCCAGTACTTC. This translates into CASREDQETQYF.

V usage is TRBV7-6 and J usage is TRBJ1-6; no reliable D call. The V gene's germline CDR1 is SGHVS and CDR2 FNYEAQ. The CDR3 length is 16 residues. With 4 bases removed from V and 8 bases from J, the gap between germline ends came to 18 bases. CDR3 amino acids: CASSSRQLTGDSPLHF. For the CDR3, the DNA is TGTGCCAGCAGCTCACGGCAATTAACTGGGGATTCACCCCTCCACTTT.

The chain has TRBV18 and TRBJ2-7, with no clear D. From germline, CDR1 is KGHSH and CDR2 LQKENI. V was cut by 6 bases and J by 8 bases, with 26 bases left in between. The CDR3 covers 16 residues. This CDR3 is CASSQAQPRTVRQQYF. Here the CDR3 DNA reads TGTGCCAGCTCGCAAGCCCAGCCCAGGACGGTACGACAGCAGTACTTC.

The count of this clone is one. The chain uses TRBV6-1 and TRBJ1-2; TRBD1 matches at 8 bases. With V trimmed by 4 bases and J by 0 bases, 7 bases remained unmatched. The CDR3 is 16 amino acids. Germline CDR1 is MNHNS and CDR2 is SASEGT. CDR3 DNA sequence: TGTGCCAGCAGTGCCGGGACAGGCGTAACTAACTATGGCTACACCTTC. Protein: CASSAGTGVTNYGYTF.